What follows describes a single TCR beta chain. This sample was included in a study of cytotoxic CD8 clonotypes in ibrutinib-treated CLL. TCRdb's table, derived via immunoSEQ multiplex PCR, lists solely in-frame clones and lacks some. The sample yields approximately 57,000 clones, 55% to 70% seen once. The CDR3 runs 16 residues. Germline CDR1 MNHEY, CDR2 SVGAGI. The trim removed 2 bases at V and 5 bases at J, leaving 9 bases unmatched. The clonotype comes from a human donor with chronic lymphocytic leukemia. The chain joins TRBV6-5 to TRBJ2-5; TRBD1 matches at 9 bases. Sample: PBMCs, taken after 24 months of ibrutinib treatment. DNA of the CDR3: TGTGCCAGCAGTTACGTGGCGGGACAGGGTACGGAGACCCAGTACTTC. It codes for CASSYVAGQGTETQYF.